The T cell receptor (beta chain) under discussion was sequenced for a study of Graves' ophthalmopathy and Graves' hyperthyroidism. For the study at large: Peripheral blood was obtained at first diagnosis, ahead of any treatment. Findings and limits, study-wide: Sensitivity reached roughly 70% and specificity around 72% when the model predicted ophthalmopathy progression.

The authors amplified TCR beta CDR3 regions from RNA transcripts. HTBI primers were used in a first-round RT-PCR, which preceded a second-round multiplex PCR. TCRdb reanalysed the multiplex PCR reads using MiXCR and keeps one entry per CDR3 protein. The table includes 200,000 to 250,000 distinct CDR3 sequences, 20% to 25% detected once. This clonotype was counted many times. Its antigen is unknown. Fresh peripheral blood (around 9.7 ml) yielded the PBMCs. The sequenced sample was peripheral blood. The TCR was taken from a woman aged 50 to 60 with Graves' ophthalmopathy.

CDR3: CASSLGRAGAGYEQYF. CDR3 bases: TGTGCCAGCAGCTTAGGAAGGGCGGGAGCTGGCTACGAGCAGTACTTC. The V and J genes are TRBV7-2 and TRBJ2-7; 7 bases fit TRBD2. The CDR3 covers 16 residues. The V and J ends lost 1 base and 3 bases, in that order; junction bases with no gene match: 9. Germline loops: CDR1 SGHTA, CDR2 FQGNSA.